The 32 T cell receptor beta chains presented below share a single source sample, sequenced in a study of T cell responses to AZD1222 COVID-19 vaccine. Assay: immunoSEQ multiplex PCR; the TCRdb copy retains only in-frame clones and omits some. The sample consists of over 130,000 clones, 90% of them appearing once. Specimen: peripheral blood, collected 28 days after the second AZD1222 dose. These receptors came from an adult who received the AZD1222 COVID-19 vaccine.

The chain links TRBV7-2 to TRBJ1-3; no definite D call. The CDR3 is made up of 15 amino acids. The germline CDR1 and CDR2 sequences are SGHTA and FQGNSA. The V gene lost 0 bases and the J gene lost 2 bases, with 8 bases spanning the gap. CDR3 DNA: TGTGCCAGCAGCTTAGCAGGATCTACTGGAAACACCATATATTTT. Protein: CASSLAGSTGNTIYF. The full variable domain, rest sourced from reference TRBV7-2 and TRBJ1-3, is GAGVSQSPSNKVTEKGKDVELRCDPISGHTALYWYRQSLGQGLEFLIYFQGNSAPDKSGLPSDRFSAERTGGSVSTLTIQRTQQEDSAVYLCASSLAGSTGNTIYFGEGSWLTVV.

The chain carries TRBV12-3 or TRBV12-4 and TRBJ2-1, with D unresolved. The CDR3 runs to 11 residues. V was trimmed by 5 bases and J by 6 bases, leaving 5 bases between them. The CDR3 loop reads CASSPANEQFF. In DNA form, the CDR3 reads TGTGCCAGCAGTCCCGCCAATGAGCAGTTCTTC.

The chain employs TRBV12-3 or TRBV12-4 and TRBJ1-5; weak D call: TRBD1 (6 bases). The V gene lost 5 bases and the J gene lost 5 bases, with 7 bases spanning the gap. CDR3 size: 12 residues. The CDR3 is CASSNRDQPQHF. The DNA of the CDR3 is TGTGCCAGCAGTAACAGGGATCAGCCCCAGCATTTT.

The chain recombines TRBV6-5 with TRBJ2-3; 8 nucleotides match TRBD2. This CDR3 is 14 amino acids long. J gave up 3 bases and V 6 bases, and 5 bases lay outside the gene matches. Germline V CDR1 and CDR2: MNHEY, SVGAGI. The CDR3 loop is CASRQRGGTDTQYF. The CDR3 nucleotides read TGTGCCAGCAGACAACGGGGGGGGACAGATACGCAGTATTTT.

Points on this clone: This sample includes further DNA sequences coding for the same CDR3. The chain couples TRBV19 to TRBJ1-2; 7 bases fit TRBD1. The germline gives CDR1 LNHDA, CDR2 SQIVND (reference sequence). Unmatched junction bases numbered 2, after V lost 3 bases and J lost 1 base. CDR3 length: 14 residues. CDR3 sequence reads: CASSIQGVNYGYTF. Written as DNA, the CDR3 is TGTGCCAGTAGTATCCAGGGGGTTAACTATGGCTACACCTTC.

The chain is built from TRBV2 and TRBJ1-1; 12 nucleotides align to TRBD1. Germline V gene sequence: CDR1 SNHLY, CDR2 FYNNEI. J lost 5 bases, V lost 5 bases, and 3 bases had no gene match. CDR3 length: 14 residues. This chain's CDR3 is CASSWDRGQTEAFF. Written as DNA, the CDR3 is TGTGCCAGCAGTTGGGACAGGGGGCAAACTGAAGCTTTCTTT.

The sample holds one count of this clone. The chain carries TRBV27 and TRBJ2-7; 7 bases fit TRBD2. The CDR3 has 16 residues. The J segment lost 6 bases and the V segment lost 3 bases, leaving 14 bases of the junction unmatched. Germline V gene sequence: CDR1 MNHEY, CDR2 SMNVEV (reference sequence). The CDR3 protein is CASSFGGGVYRTEQYF. The CDR3 bases are TGTGCCAGCAGTTTTGGGGGAGGGGTTTACCGGACCGAGCAGTACTTC.

CDR3 region: CASSFTETRGTQTGELFF. As DNA, the CDR3 is TGTGCCAGCAGTTTCACAGAGACCAGGGGTACCCAAACCGGGGAGCTGTTTTTT. V and J are TRBV4-2 and TRBJ2-2, with D tentatively TRBD1 (6 bases). This CDR3 spans 18 amino acids. V shed 6 bases and J shed 5 bases, with 25 bases lying between them. Germline lookup yields CDR1 LGHNA and CDR2 YNFKEQ.

V gene TRBV7-2 combines with J gene TRBJ2-1, with D possibly matching TRBD1 (6 bases). Per the germline V gene, CDR1 is SGHTA and CDR2 is FQGNSA. The CDR3 has 16 residues. V lost 0 bases to trimming and J lost 7 bases, with 16 bases between them. The CDR3 spells CASSLAPVGAINEQFF. CDR3 nucleotides: TGTGCCAGCAGCTTAGCGCCTGTGGGGGCGATAAATGAGCAGTTCTTC. The full variable domain, completed using reference TRBV7-2 and TRBJ2-1, is GAGVSQSPSNKVTEKGKDVELRCDPISGHTALYWYRQSLGQGLEFLIYFQGNSAPDKSGLPSDRFSAERTGGSVSTLTIQRTQQEDSAVYLCASSLAPVGAINEQFFGPGTRLTVL.

The genes are TRBV25-1 and TRBJ1-1; D is unclear. The CDR3 has 17 amino acids. In germline, CDR1 is MGHDK, CDR2 SYGVNS. V was cut by 4 bases and J by 3 bases, with 21 bases left in between. The CDR3 sequence is CASSGDNRRMQDTEAFF. The CDR3 DNA reads TGTGCCAGCAGTGGAGATAACAGACGGATGCAAGACACTGAAGCTTTCTTT.

This clone was recorded a few times. DNA for the CDR3: TGTGCCAGTACTACTAGGGGGCACAGGGGCACTGAAGCTTTCTTT. Encoded protein: CASTTRGHRGTEAFF. The gene calls are TRBV19 and TRBJ1-1; 7 bases match TRBD1. CDR1 LNHDA and CDR2 SQIVND come from the germline V gene (reference sequence). The V segment lost 7 bases and the J segment 4 bases; nucleotides outside the gene matches: 12. The CDR3 runs to 15 residues.

V and J are TRBV5-6 and TRBJ1-1, with D possibly being TRBD1 (5 bases). CDR1 and CDR2 (germline): SGHDT, YYEEEE. This CDR3 contains 12 residues. V gave up 7 bases and J gave up 10 bases, with 17 bases separating them. CDR3 amino acids: CASVQGFGVAFF. The CDR3 DNA follows: TGTGCCAGCGTTCAGGGATTCGGGGTAGCTTTCTTT.

This clone was seen only once. The V call is TRBV27, the J call TRBJ1-2, with unresolved D. V was pared by 11 bases and J by 5 bases, with 15 bases between. This CDR3 spans 12 amino acids. The germline V gene has CDR1 MNHEY and CDR2 SMNVEV (reference sequence). CDR3 sequence reads: CAPPRTVYGYTF. DNA of the CDR3: TGTGCCCCTCCAAGGACGGTATATGGCTACACCTTC.

This clone was counted between two and nine times. The chain links TRBV13 to TRBJ2-7; a possible D gene is TRBD1 (6 bases). The CDR3 sequence is 13 residues long. Trimming shortened V by 5 bases and J by 4 bases, and 12 bases separated the two germline ends. Germline assignment: CDR1 PRHDT and CDR2 FYEKMQ (reference sequence). CDR3 sequence: CASSIAGQYEQYF. CDR3 DNA sequence: TGTGCCAGCAGCATAGCCGGACAGTACGAGCAGTACTTC.

This chain connects TRBV19 to TRBJ2-1, with D possibly TRBD2 on 6 matching bases. Trimming left V 4 bases short and J 1 base short, with 8 bases between. This CDR3 comprises 14 residues. CDR1 LNHDA and CDR2 SQIVND come from the germline V gene (reference sequence). CDR3 sequence (DNA): TGTGCCAGTAGTAGCAGCGGGTCCTACAATGAGCAGTTCTTC. Encoded protein: CASSSSGSYNEQFF. Full variable domain (outside the CDR3, taken from reference TRBV19 and TRBJ2-1): DGGITQSPKYLFRKEGQNVTLSCEQNLNHDAMYWYRQDPGQGLRLIYYSQIVNDFQKGDIAEGYSVSREKKESFPLTVTSAQKNPTAFYLCASSSSGSYNEQFFGPGTRLTVL.

V is TRBV10-3 and J is TRBJ2-5; 9 positions match TRBD2. Germline V gives CDR1 ENHRY, CDR2 SYGVKD. The CDR3 runs to 13 residues. V trimming: 10 bases; J trimming: 5 bases; junction bases outside the gene matches: 8. CDR3 coding DNA: TGTGCCACCGGCCTGCGGGAGGGCGAGACCCAGTACTTC. Protein product: CATGLREGETQYF.

The DNA for the CDR3 is TGCGCCAGCAGCTTGATGGCTAGCGGGAGCACAGATACGCAGTATTTT. Protein sequence: CASSLMASGSTDTQYF. The chain carries TRBV5-1 and TRBJ2-3, with 8 bases that match TRBD2. Germline lookup yields CDR1 SGHRS and CDR2 YFSETQ. V gave up 1 base and J gave up 0 bases; unmatched junction bases: 4. The CDR3 has 16 residues.

J is TRBJ1-2 and V is TRBV5-6; a possible D gene is TRBD1 (5 bases). With 4 bases removed from V and 6 bases from J, the gap between germline ends came to 16 bases. There are 14 residues in the CDR3. Germline assignment: CDR1 SGHDT and CDR2 YYEEEE. CDR3 in DNA: TGTGCCAGCAGCAGCTCCAGGGACGTACATGGCTACACCTTC. Its protein is CASSSSRDVHGYTF.

The chain recombines TRBV30 with TRBJ1-2, with D possibly being TRBD1 (5 bases). This CDR3 contains 13 residues. The V end was cut by 4 bases, the J end by 7 bases, with 16 bases between. The V gene's germline CDR1 is GTSNPN and CDR2 SVGIG (reference sequence). The chain's CDR3 is CAWTGLPGGGYTF. In DNA form, the CDR3 reads TGTGCCTGGACGGGACTCCCAGGAGGTGGCTACACCTTC.

The chain uses TRBV30 and TRBJ1-2, with D possibly matching TRBD1 (5 bases). The CDR3 length is 14 residues. Per the germline V gene, CDR1 is GTSNPN and CDR2 is SVGIG (reference sequence). Trimming removed 8 bases at V and 4 bases at J, with 20 bases between. DNA of the CDR3: TGTGCCGGGCACCTCGGGGCCTCCTTCTATGGCTACACCTTC. Translated: CAGHLGASFYGYTF.

The chain joins TRBV3-1 (or the pseudogene TRBV3-2) to TRBJ2-1; D is unresolved. This CDR3 has 12 amino acids. CDR1 and CDR2 (germline): LGHDT, YNNKEL (reference sequence). Trimming left V 1 base short and J 7 bases short, with 5 bases between. The CDR3 is CASSQGVNEQFF. DNA for the CDR3: TGTGCCAGCAGCCAAGGGGTTAATGAGCAGTTCTTC.

This chain connects TRBV11-3 to TRBJ1-3; D is uncertain. The CDR3 sequence is 13 residues long. Germline V gene lookup returns CDR1 SGHNT and CDR2 YENEEA. The ends were cut back, 6 bases at V and 0 bases at J, with 6 bases in the middle. For the CDR3, the DNA is TGTGCCAGCAGTTCCGACTCTGGAAACACCATATATTTT. Protein product: CASSSDSGNTIYF.

This clone appeared once. This chain joins TRBV27 and TRBJ1-2; 10 bases align to TRBD1. V shed 3 bases and J 0 bases; nucleotides not matched to a gene: 1. This CDR3 has 15 amino acids. The germline V gene encodes CDR1 MNHEY and CDR2 SMNVEV (reference sequence). The CDR3 here is CASSFGQGANYGYTF. Written as DNA, the CDR3 is TGTGCCAGCAGTTTCGGACAGGGGGCTAACTATGGCTACACCTTC.

This chain uses TRBV5-1 with TRBJ1-2; tentative D call: TRBD1 (6 bases). The CDR3 is made up of 13 amino acids. The germline gives CDR1 SGHRS, CDR2 YFSETQ. V lost 3 bases to trimming and J lost 2 bases, with 8 bases between them. CDR3 DNA sequence: TGCGCCAGCAGCTACAGGGAGAACTATGGCTACACCTTC. It specifies CASSYRENYGYTF. The whole variable domain, remainder taken from reference TRBV5-1 and TRBJ1-2, is KAGVTQTPRYLIKTRGQQVTLSCSPISGHRSVSWYQQTPGQGLQFLFEYFSETQRNKGNFPGRFSGRQFSNSRSEMNVSTLELGDSALYLCASSYRENYGYTFGSGTRLTVV.

The chain has TRBV6-7 and TRBJ1-2; D may be TRBD1 (6 bases). TRBV6-7 is marked as an open reading frame, function uncertain. Trimming removed 9 bases at V and 6 bases at J, with 26 bases between. CDR3 length equals 16 residues. The DNA of the CDR3 is TGTGCCAGTTTTCTACCGGGAGCCAGGGGTTTGGATGGCTACACCTTC. Amino acid sequence: CASFLPGARGLDGYTF.

The rearrangement uses TRBV5-6 and TRBJ2-7; no firm D call. The V gene lost 4 bases and the J gene lost 0 bases, with 20 bases spanning the gap. Germline V CDR1 and CDR2: SGHDT, YYEEEE. CDR3 length: 17 residues. CDR3 in DNA: TGTGCCAGCAGCATCTACAGTGGCGGTGGGATCTCCTACGAGCAGTACTTC. Protein: CASSIYSGGGISYEQYF. The variable domain in full, with the rest retrieved from reference TRBV5-6 and TRBJ2-7, is DAGVTQSPTHLIKTRGQQVTLRCSPKSGHDTVSWYQQALGQGPQFIFQYYEEEERQRGNFPDRFSGHQFPNYSSELNVNALLLGDSALYLCASSIYSGGGISYEQYFGPGTRLTVT.

The V gene is TRBV27, the J gene TRBJ2-1, with unresolved D. CDR3 size: 16 residues. The germline V gene encodes CDR1 MNHEY and CDR2 SMNVEV (reference sequence). The V end lost 5 bases, the J end lost 0 bases, and 14 bases lay between the germline ends. The CDR3 loop is CASSPYGRSSYNEQFF. The DNA for the CDR3 is TGTGCCAGCAGTCCATACGGGCGGTCCTCCTACAATGAGCAGTTCTTC.

This rearrangement joins TRBV6-6 to TRBJ1-1; D remains unclear. The CDR3 is 12 amino acids. Trimming stripped 6 bases from V and 1 base from J, with 6 bases between. The germline V gene encodes CDR1 MNHNY and CDR2 SVGAGI (reference sequence). CDR3 nucleotides: TGTGCCAGCAGCCCACAGAACACTGAAGCTTTCTTT. Its translation: CASSPQNTEAFF.

The CDR3 DNA follows: TGTGCCATCAGTGAAGGAAGGAATAGCAATCAGCCCCAGCATTTT. Protein product: CAISEGRNSNQPQHF. The chain couples TRBV10-3 to TRBJ1-5, with D uncertain. The germline CDR1 and CDR2 sequences are ENHRY and SYGVKD. CDR3 size: 15 residues. V lost 3 bases, J lost 0 bases, and 9 bases lay in between.

The gene calls are TRBV4-2 and TRBJ2-1, with TRBD2 matching over 8 bases. Unmatched junction bases numbered 9, after V lost 0 bases and J lost 8 bases. Germline V CDR1 and CDR2: LGHNA, YNFKEQ. This CDR3 has 16 residues. CDR3 DNA: TGTGCCAGCAGCCAAGAACCCGGGACTAGGGGCTATGAGCAGTTCTTC. This sequence encodes CASSQEPGTRGYEQFF.

The chain is built from TRBV5-1 and TRBJ2-1; the match to TRBD2 covers 10 bases. With V trimmed by 3 bases and J by 2 bases, 11 bases remained unmatched. Germline V lookup: CDR1 SGHRS, CDR2 YFSETQ. The CDR3 length is 18 residues. CDR3 coding DNA: TGCGCCAGCAGCTCCCCTCACCGGACTAGCGGTACCTACAATGAGCAGTTCTTC. This sequence encodes CASSSPHRTSGTYNEQFF.

V and J are TRBV5-4 and TRBJ2-1; 9 bases match TRBD1. Trimming took 1 base from V and 4 from J; bases not matched to a gene: 6. This CDR3 contains 16 residues. The germline CDR1 and CDR2 sequences are SGHNT and YYREEE (reference sequence). For the CDR3, the DNA is TGTGCCAGCAGCTTGAAGGGGACAGGGATGTACAATGAGCAGTTCTTC. This sequence encodes CASSLKGTGMYNEQFF.